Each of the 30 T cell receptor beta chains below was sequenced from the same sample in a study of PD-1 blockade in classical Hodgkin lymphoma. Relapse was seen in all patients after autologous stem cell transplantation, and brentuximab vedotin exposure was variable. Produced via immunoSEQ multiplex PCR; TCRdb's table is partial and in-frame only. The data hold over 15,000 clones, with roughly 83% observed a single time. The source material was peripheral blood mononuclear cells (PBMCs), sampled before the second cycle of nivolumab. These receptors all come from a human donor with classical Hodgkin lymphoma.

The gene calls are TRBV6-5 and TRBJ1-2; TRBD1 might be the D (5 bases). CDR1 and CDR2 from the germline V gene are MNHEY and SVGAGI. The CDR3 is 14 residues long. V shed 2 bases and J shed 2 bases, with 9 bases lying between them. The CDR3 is CASSYATGNYGYTF. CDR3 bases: TGTGCCAGCAGTTACGCTACAGGAAACTATGGCTACACCTTC.

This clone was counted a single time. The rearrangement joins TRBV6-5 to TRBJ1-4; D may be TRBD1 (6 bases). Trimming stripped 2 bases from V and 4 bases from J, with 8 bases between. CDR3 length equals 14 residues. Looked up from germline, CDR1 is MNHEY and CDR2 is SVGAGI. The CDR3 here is CASSYGTNNEKLFF. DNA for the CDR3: TGTGCCAGCAGTTACGGGACAAATAATGAAAAACTGTTTTTT.

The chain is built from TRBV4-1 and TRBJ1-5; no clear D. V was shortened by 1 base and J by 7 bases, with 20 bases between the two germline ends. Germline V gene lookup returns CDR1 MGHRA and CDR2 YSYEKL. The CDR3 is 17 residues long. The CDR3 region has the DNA TGCGCCAGCAGCCAAGTCCCCTTATGGGATGGGCACCAGCCCCAGCATTTT. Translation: CASSQVPLWDGHQPQHF.

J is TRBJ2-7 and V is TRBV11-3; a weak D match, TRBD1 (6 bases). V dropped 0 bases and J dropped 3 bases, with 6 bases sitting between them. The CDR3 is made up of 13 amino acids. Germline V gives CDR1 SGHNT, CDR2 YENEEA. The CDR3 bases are TGTGCCAGCAGCTTAGAAGGGGGCTACGAGCAGTACTTC. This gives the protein CASSLEGGYEQYF.

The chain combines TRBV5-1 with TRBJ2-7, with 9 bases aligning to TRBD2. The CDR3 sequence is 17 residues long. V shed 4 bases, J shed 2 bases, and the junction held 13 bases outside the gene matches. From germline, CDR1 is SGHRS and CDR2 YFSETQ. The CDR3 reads CASSPPLGASGTYEQYF. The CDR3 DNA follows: TGCGCCAGCAGCCCCCCTTTGGGGGCTAGCGGGACCTACGAGCAGTACTTC.

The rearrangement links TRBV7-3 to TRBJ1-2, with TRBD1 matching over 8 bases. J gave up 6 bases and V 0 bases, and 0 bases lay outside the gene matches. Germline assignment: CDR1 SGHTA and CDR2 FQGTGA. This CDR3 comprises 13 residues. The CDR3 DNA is TGTGCCAGCAGCTTAACGACAGGGGATGGCTACACCTTC. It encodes CASSLTTGDGYTF.

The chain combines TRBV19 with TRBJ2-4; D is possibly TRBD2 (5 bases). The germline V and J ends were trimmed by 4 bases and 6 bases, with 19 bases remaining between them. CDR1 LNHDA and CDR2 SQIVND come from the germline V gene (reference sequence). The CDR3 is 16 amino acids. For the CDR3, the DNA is TGTGCCAGTAGTACCCGGGCCGGGATAGACGGAAACATTCAGTACTTC. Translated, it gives CASSTRAGIDGNIQYF.

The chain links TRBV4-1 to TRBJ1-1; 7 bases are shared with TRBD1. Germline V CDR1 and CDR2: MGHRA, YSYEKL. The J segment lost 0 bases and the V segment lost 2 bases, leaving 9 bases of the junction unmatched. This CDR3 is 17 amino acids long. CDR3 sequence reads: CASSQRWGQHMNTEAFF. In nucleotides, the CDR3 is TGCGCCAGCAGCCAACGGTGGGGACAGCACATGAACACTGAAGCTTTCTTT.

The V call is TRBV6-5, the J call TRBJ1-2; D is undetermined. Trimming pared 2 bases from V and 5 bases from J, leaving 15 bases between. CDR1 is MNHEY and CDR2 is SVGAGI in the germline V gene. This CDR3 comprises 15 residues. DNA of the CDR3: TGTGCCAGCAGTTACGGCGTGTCCGGTCCGTATGGCTACACCTTC. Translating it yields CASSYGVSGPYGYTF.

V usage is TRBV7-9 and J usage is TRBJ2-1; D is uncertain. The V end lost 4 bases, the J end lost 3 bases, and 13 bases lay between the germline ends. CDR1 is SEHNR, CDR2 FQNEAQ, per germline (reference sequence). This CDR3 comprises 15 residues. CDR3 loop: CASSSPVWGYNEQFF. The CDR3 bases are TGTGCCAGCAGCTCACCGGTGTGGGGCTACAATGAGCAGTTCTTC.

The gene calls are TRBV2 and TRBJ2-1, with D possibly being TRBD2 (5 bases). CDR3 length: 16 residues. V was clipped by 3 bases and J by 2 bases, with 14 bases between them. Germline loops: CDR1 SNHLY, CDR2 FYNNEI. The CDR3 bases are TGTGCCAGCAGTGATTCTGTAACTAGTACCTACAATGAGCAGTTCTTC. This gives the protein CASSDSVTSTYNEQFF.

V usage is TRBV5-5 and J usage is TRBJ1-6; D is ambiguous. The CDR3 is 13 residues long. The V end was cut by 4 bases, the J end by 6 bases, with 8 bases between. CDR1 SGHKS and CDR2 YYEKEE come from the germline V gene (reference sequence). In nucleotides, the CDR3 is TGTGCCAGCAGCCGAACGGGTAATTCACCCCTCCACTTT. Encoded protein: CASSRTGNSPLHF. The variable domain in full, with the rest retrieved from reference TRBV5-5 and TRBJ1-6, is DAGVTQSPTHLIKTRGQQVTLRCSPISGHKSVSWYQQVLGQGPQFIFQYYEKEERGRGNFPDRFSARQFPNYSSELNVNALLLGDSALYLCASSRTGNSPLHFGNGTRLTVT.

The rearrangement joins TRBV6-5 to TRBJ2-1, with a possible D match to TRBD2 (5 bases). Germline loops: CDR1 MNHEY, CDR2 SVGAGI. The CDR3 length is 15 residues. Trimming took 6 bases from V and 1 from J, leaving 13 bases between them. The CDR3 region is CASRADQGSYNEQFF. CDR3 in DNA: TGTGCCAGCAGAGCGGACCAAGGTTCCTACAATGAGCAGTTCTTC.

The CDR3 sequence: CASSVQATGELFF. CDR3 coding DNA: TGTGCCAGCAGCGTTCAGGCCACCGGGGAGCTGTTTTTT. This chain links TRBV5-4 with TRBJ2-2; D is undetermined. V was trimmed by 4 bases and J by 4 bases, leaving 8 bases between them. Germline CDR1 is SGHNT and CDR2 is YYREEE (reference sequence). The CDR3 contains 13 residues.

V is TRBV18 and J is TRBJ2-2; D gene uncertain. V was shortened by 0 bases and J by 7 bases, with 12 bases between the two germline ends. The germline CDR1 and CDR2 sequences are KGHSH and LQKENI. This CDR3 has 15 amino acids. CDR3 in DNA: TGTGCCAGCTCACCACCGAGGCAGTCGGGCGGGGAGCTGTTTTTT. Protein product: CASSPPRQSGGELFF.

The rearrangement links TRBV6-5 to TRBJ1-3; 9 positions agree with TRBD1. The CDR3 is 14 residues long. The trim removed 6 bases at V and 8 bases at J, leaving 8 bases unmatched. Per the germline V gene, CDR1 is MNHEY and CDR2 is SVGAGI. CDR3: CASSWDRELDTIYF. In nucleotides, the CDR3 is TGTGCCAGCAGCTGGGACAGGGAATTGGACACCATATATTTT.

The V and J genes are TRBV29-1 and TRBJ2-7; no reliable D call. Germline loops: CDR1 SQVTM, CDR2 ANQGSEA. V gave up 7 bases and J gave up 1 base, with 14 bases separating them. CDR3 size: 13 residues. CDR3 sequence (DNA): TGCAGCGCCGAACGCCTTCAATCCTACGAGCAGTACTTC. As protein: CSAERLQSYEQYF.

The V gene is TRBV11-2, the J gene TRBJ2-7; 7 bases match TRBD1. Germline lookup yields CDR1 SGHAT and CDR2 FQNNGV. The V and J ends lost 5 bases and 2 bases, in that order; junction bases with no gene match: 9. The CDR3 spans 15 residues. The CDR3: CASSPLGTEAYEQYF. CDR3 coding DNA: TGTGCCAGCAGCCCGCTCGGGACAGAGGCCTACGAGCAGTACTTC.

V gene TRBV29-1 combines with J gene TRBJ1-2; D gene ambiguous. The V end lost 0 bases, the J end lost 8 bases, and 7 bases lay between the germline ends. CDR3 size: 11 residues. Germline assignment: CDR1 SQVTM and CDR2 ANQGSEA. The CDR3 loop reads CSVEEGRGYTF. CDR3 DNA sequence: TGCAGCGTTGAAGAAGGGAGAGGCTACACCTTC.

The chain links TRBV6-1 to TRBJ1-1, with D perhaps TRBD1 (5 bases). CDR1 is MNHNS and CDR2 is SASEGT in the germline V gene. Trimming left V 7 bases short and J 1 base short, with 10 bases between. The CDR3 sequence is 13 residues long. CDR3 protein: CASMWGKNTEAFF. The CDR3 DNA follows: TGTGCCAGCATGTGGGGGAAGAACACTGAAGCTTTCTTT.

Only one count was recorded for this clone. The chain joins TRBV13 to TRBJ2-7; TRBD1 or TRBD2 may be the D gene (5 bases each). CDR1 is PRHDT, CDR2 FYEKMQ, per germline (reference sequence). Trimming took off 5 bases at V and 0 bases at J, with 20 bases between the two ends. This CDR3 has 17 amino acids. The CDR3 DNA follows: TGTGCCAGCAGCCCCCCCCTAGGGACGGAGAGCTCCTACGAGCAGTACTTC. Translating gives CASSPPLGTESSYEQYF. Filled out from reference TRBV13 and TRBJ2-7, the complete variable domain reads AAGVIQSPRHLIKEKRETATLKCYPIPRHDTVYWYQQGPGQDPQFLISFYEKMQSDKGSIPDRFSAQQFSDYHSELNMSSLELGDSALYFCASSPPLGTESSYEQYFGPGTRLTVT.

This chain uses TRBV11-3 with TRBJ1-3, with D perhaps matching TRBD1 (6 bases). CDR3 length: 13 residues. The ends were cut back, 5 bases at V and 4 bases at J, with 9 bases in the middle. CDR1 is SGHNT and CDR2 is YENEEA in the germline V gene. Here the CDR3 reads CASSRGAGNTIYF. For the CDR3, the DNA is TGTGCCAGCAGCCGGGGGGCCGGAAACACCATATATTTT.

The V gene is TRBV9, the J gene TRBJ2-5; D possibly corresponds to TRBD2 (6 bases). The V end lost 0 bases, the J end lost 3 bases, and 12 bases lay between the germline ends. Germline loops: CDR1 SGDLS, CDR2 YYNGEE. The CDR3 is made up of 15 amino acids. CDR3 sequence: CASSVVGSLEETQYF. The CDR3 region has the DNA TGTGCCAGCAGCGTAGTCGGGAGTTTGGAAGAGACCCAGTACTTC.

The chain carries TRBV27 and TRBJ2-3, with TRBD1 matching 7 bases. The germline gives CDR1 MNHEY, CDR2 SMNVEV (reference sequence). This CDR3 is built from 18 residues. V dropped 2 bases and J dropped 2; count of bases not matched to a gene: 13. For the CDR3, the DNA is TGTGCCAGCAGTTTAGTCACACACAGGGGAGCCAACACAGATACGCAGTATTTT. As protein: CASSLVTHRGANTDTQYF.

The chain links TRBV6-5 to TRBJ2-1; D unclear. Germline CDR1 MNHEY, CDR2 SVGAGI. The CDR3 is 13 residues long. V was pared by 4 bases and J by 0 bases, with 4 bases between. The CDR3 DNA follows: TGTGCCAGCAGTTCCGCCTCCTACAATGAGCAGTTCTTC. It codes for CASSSASYNEQFF.

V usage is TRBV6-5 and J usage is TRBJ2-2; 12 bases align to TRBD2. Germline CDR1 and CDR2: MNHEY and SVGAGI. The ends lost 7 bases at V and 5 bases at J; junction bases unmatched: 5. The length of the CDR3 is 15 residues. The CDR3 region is CASTLLAGGTGELFF. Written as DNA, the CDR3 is TGTGCCAGCACCCTACTAGCGGGAGGAACCGGGGAGCTGTTTTTT.

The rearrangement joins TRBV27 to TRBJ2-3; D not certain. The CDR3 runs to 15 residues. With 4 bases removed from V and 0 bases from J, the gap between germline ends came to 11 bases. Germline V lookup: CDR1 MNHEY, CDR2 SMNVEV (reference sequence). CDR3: CASSSLTLSTDTQYF. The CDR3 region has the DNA TGTGCCAGCAGTTCTCTAACCCTAAGCACAGATACGCAGTATTTT.

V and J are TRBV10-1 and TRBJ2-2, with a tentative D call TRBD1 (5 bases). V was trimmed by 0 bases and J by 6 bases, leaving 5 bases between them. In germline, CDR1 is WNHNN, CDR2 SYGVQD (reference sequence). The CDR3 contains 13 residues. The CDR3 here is CASSESGAGELFF. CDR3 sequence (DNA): TGCGCCAGCAGTGAGTCAGGGGCCGGGGAGCTGTTTTTT.

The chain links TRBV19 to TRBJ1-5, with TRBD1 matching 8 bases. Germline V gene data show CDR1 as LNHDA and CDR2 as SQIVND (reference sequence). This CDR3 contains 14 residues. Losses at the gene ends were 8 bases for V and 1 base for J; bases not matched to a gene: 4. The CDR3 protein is CASEDRGSNQPQHF. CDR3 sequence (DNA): TGTGCCAGTGAAGACAGGGGAAGCAATCAGCCCCAGCATTTT.

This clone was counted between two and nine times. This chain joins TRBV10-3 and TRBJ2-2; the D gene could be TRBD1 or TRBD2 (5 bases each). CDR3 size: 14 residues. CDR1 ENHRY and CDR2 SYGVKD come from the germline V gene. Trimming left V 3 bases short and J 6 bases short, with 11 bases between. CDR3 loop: CAISDGGEAGELFF. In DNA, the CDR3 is TGTGCCATCAGTGATGGGGGAGAGGCCGGGGAGCTGTTTTTT.